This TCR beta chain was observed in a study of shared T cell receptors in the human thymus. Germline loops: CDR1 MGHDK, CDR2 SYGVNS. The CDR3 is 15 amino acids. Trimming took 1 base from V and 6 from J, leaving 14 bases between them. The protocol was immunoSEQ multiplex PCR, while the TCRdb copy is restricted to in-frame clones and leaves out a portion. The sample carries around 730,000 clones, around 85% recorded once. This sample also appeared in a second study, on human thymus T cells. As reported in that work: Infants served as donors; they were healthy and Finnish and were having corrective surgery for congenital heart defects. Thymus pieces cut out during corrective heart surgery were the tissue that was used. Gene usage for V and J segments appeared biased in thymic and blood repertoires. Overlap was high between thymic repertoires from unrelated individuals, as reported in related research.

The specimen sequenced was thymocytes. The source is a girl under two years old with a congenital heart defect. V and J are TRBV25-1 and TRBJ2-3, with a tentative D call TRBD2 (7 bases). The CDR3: CASSEFAGAGDTQYF. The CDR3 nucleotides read TGTGCCAGCAGTGAATTCGCGGGGGCGGGGGATACGCAGTATTTT.